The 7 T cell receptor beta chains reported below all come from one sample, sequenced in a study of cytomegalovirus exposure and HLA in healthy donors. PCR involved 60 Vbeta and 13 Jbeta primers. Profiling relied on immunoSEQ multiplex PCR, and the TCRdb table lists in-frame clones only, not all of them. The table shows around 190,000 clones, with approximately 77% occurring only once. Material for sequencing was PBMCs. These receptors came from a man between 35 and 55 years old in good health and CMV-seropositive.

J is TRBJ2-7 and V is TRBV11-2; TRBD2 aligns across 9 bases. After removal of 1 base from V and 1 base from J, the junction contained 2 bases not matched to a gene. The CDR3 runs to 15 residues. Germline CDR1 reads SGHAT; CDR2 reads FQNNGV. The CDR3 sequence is CASSLASGVSYEQYF. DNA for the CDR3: TGTGCCAGCAGCTTAGCTAGCGGGGTATCCTACGAGCAGTACTTC.

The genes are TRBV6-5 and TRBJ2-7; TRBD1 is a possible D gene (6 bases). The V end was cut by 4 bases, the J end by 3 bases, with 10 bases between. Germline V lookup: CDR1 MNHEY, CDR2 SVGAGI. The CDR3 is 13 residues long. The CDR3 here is CASSSLQGYEQYF. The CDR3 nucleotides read TGTGCCAGCAGTTCCTTACAGGGCTACGAGCAGTACTTC.

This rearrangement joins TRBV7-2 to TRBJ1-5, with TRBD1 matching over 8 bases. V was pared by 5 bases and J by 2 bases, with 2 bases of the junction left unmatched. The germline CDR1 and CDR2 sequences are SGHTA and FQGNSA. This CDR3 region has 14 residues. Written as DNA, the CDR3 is TGTGCCAGCAGCGCGACAGGGGGCAATCAGCCCCAGCATTTT. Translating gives CASSATGGNQPQHF.

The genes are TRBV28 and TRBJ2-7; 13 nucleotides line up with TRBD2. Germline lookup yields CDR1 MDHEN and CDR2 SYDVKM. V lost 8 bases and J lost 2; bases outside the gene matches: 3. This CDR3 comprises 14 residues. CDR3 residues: CASRTSGSTYEQYF. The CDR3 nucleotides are TGTGCCAGCCGGACTAGCGGGAGCACCTACGAGCAGTACTTC.

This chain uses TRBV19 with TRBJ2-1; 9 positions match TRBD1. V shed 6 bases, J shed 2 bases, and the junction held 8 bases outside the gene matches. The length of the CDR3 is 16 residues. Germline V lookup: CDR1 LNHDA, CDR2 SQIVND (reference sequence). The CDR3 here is CASRPPGTGPYNEQFF. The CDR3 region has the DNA TGTGCCAGTAGGCCACCCGGGACAGGGCCCTACAATGAGCAGTTCTTC.

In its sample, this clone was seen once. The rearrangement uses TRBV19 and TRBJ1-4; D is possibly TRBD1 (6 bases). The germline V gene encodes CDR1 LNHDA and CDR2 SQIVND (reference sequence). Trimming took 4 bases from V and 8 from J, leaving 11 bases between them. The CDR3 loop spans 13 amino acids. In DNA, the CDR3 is TGTGCCAGTAGTAGTGCAGGGGAAGAAAAACTGTTTTTT. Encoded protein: CASSSAGEEKLFF.

This chain's CDR3 is CASSSTGMLPGELFF. CDR3 nucleotide sequence: TGTGCCAGCAGCTCTACAGGGATGCTTCCCGGGGAGCTGTTTTTT. This chain uses TRBV7-8 with TRBJ2-2; a possible D gene is TRBD1 (6 bases). The germline V and J ends were trimmed by 4 bases and 6 bases, with 15 bases remaining between them. The CDR3 covers 15 residues. From germline, CDR1 is SGHVS and CDR2 FQNEAQ.